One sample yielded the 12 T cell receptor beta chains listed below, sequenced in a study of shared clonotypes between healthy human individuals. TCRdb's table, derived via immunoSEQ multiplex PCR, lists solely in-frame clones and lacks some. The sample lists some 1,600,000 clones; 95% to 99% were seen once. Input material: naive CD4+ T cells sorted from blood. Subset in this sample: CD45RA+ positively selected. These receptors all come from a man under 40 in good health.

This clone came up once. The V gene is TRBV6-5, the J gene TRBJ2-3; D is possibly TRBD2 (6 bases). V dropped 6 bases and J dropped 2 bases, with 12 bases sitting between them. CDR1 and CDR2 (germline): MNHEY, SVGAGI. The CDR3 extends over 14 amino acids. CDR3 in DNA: TGTGCCAGCAGAGCGGGCCAGTTCACAGATACGCAGTATTTT. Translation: CASRAGQFTDTQYF.

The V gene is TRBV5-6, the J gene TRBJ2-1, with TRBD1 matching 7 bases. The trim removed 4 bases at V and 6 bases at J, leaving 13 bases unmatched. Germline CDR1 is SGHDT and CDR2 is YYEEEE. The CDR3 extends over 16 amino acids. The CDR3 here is CASSRGPGQWANEQFF. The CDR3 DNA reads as TGTGCCAGCAGCCGGGGACCGGGACAGTGGGCCAATGAGCAGTTCTTC.

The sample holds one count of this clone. CDR3 sequence (DNA): TGCGCCAGCAGCTTGGCCAAGACAGGAACCCCGTCCACAGATACGCAGTATTTT. It translates to CASSLAKTGTPSTDTQYF. The rearrangement joins TRBV5-1 to TRBJ2-3, with D tentatively TRBD1 (6 bases). Germline CDR1 and CDR2: SGHRS and YFSETQ. The CDR3 consists of 18 residues. The V end was cut by 0 bases, the J end by 2 bases, with 19 bases between.

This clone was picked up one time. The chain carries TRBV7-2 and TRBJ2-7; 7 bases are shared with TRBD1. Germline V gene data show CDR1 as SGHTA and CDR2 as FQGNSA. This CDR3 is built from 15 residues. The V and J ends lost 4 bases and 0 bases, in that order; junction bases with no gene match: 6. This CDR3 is CASSSQTGYSYEQYF. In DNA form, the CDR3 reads TGTGCCAGCAGCTCCCAGACAGGGTACTCCTACGAGCAGTACTTC.

CDR3 DNA: TGCGCCAGCAGCGCTACTAGCGGGAACACCGGGGAGCTGTTTTTT. Residues: CASSATSGNTGELFF. V usage is TRBV5-1 and J usage is TRBJ2-2; TRBD2 matches 8 bases. This CDR3 has 15 residues. CDR1 is SGHRS and CDR2 is YFSETQ in the germline V gene. The V gene end was trimmed by 4 bases and the J gene end by 1 base; junction bases not matched to a gene: 3.

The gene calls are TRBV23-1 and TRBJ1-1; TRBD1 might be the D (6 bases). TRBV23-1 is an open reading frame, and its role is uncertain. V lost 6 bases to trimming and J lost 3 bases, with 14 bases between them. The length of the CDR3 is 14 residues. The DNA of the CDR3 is TGCGCCAGCAGGAACAGGGAAGGCGACACTGAAGCTTTCTTT. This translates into CASRNREGDTEAFF.

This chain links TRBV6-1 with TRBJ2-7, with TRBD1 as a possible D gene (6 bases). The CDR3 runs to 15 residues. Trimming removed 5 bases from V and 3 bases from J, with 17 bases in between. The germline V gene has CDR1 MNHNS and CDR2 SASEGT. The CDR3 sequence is CASSLGDNLFYEQYF. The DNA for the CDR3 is TGTGCCAGCAGTTTAGGGGACAACTTATTCTACGAGCAGTACTTC.

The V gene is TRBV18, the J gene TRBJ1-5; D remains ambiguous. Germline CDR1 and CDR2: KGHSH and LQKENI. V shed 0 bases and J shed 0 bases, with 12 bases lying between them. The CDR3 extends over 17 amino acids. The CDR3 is CASSPPQPRVSNQPQHF. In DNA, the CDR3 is TGTGCCAGCTCACCACCCCAGCCGAGGGTTAGCAATCAGCCCCAGCATTTT.

The CDR3 DNA follows: TGTGCCAGCAGCTTGACCCAATACGAGCAGTACTTC. This sequence encodes CASSLTQYEQYF. The chain combines TRBV5-6 with TRBJ2-7; unclear D gene. The germline V gene has CDR1 SGHDT and CDR2 YYEEEE. Trimming pared 1 base from V and 4 bases from J, leaving 6 bases between. The CDR3 loop spans 12 amino acids. Based on the CDR3 plus reference TRBV5-6 and TRBJ2-7, the full variable domain is DAGVTQSPTHLIKTRGQQVTLRCSPKSGHDTVSWYQQALGQGPQFIFQYYEEEERQRGNFPDRFSGHQFPNYSSELNVNALLLGDSALYLCASSLTQYEQYFGPGTRLTVT.

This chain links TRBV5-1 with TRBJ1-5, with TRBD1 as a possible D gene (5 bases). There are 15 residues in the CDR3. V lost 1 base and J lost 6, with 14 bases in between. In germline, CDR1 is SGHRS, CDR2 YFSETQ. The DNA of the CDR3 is TGCGCCAGCAGCTTGTCGGGTGGGGGAAGTCAGCCCCAGCATTTT. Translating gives CASSLSGGGSQPQHF.

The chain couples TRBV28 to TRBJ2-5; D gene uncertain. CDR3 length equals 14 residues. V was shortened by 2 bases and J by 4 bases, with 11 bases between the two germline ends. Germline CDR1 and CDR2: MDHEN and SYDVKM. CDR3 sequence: CASSLVAPGETQYF. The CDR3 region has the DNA TGTGCCAGCAGTTTAGTGGCACCCGGAGAGACCCAGTACTTC.

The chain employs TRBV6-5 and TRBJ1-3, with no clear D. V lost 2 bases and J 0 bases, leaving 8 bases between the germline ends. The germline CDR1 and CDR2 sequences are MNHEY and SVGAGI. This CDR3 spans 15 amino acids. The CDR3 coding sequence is TGTGCCAGCAGTTACGCCCCGGCCTCTGGAAACACCATATATTTT. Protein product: CASSYAPASGNTIYF.